The 16 T cell receptor beta chains below all came from one sample that was sequenced in a study of CD8 T cells in Susac syndrome. Random-hexamer reverse transcription was applied to about 0.5 to 1 ug RNA. TCRdb recomputed calls from the immunoSEQ multiplex PCR reads with MiXCR, one row per CDR3 protein. The sample records 400,000 or so distinct CDR3 sequences, 75% to 90% being singletons. The sequencing sample was made of CD8+ T cells from PBMCs. These receptors all stem from a human donor with multiple sclerosis.

The chain combines TRBV5-6 with TRBJ2-2; no reliable D call. V gave up 4 bases and J gave up 1 base, with 8 bases separating them. Germline CDR1 reads SGHDT; CDR2 reads YYEEEE. This CDR3 spans 14 amino acids. The chain's CDR3 is CASSIDQNTGELFF. CDR3 nucleotide sequence: TGTGCCAGCAGCATCGATCAGAACACCGGGGAGCTGTTTTTT.

The chain employs TRBV6-5 and TRBJ1-2; D might be TRBD1 (5 bases). Between the trimmed V and J ends, which lost 2 bases and 3 bases, there was a span of 13 bases. CDR1 is MNHEY and CDR2 is SVGAGI in the germline V gene. There are 15 residues in the CDR3. CDR3 residues: CASSYGAGSDYGYTF. The CDR3 DNA is TGTGCCAGCAGTTACGGGGCAGGGTCGGACTATGGCTACACCTTC.

V gene TRBV5-5 combines with J gene TRBJ2-1; TRBD1 agrees at 7 bases. The CDR3 runs 15 residues. Germline-derived CDR1 and CDR2 are SGHKS and YYEKEE (reference sequence). V dropped 3 bases and J dropped 7; count of bases not matched to a gene: 10. The CDR3 DNA is TGTGCCAGCAGCTATGAACAGGGGCTGTGGAATGAGCAGTTCTTC. It specifies CASSYEQGLWNEQFF.

The chain employs TRBV30 and TRBJ2-3; D possibly uses TRBD1 or TRBD2 (5 bases each). Looked up from germline, CDR1 is GTSNPN and CDR2 is SVGIG (reference sequence). V was clipped by 5 bases and J by 4 bases, with 13 bases between them. The CDR3 runs to 13 residues. The chain's CDR3 is CAWCRVGADTQYF. CDR3 bases: TGTGCCTGGTGCCGGGTGGGGGCAGATACGCAGTATTTT.

The rearrangement links TRBV4-1 to TRBJ1-2; TRBD1 might be the D (5 bases). This CDR3 comprises 16 residues. V lost 0 bases, J lost 5 bases, and 16 bases lay in between. From germline, CDR1 is MGHRA and CDR2 YSYEKL. The CDR3 protein is CASSQDPGLTLYGYTF. The CDR3 nucleotides are TGCGCCAGCAGCCAAGACCCGGGACTGACTCTATATGGCTACACCTTC.

The gene calls are TRBV4-1 and TRBJ2-7, with 10 bases that match TRBD2. Per the germline V gene, CDR1 is MGHRA and CDR2 is YSYEKL. Unmatched junction bases numbered 3, after V lost 0 bases and J lost 4 bases. CDR3 size: 15 residues. The CDR3 reads CASSQEGAGGYEQYF. The CDR3 DNA reads TGCGCCAGCAGCCAAGAGGGAGCGGGAGGGTACGAGCAGTACTTC.

CDR3 in amino acids: CASRVSGSRRIYGTNEKLFF. Written as DNA, the CDR3 is TGTGCCAGCAGGGTCTCCGGCTCCCGAAGAATATATGGAACTAATGAAAAACTGTTTTTT. This sequence joins TRBV7-8 and TRBJ1-4; unclear D gene. Between the trimmed V and J ends, which lost 6 bases and 1 base, there was a span of 27 bases. This CDR3 spans 20 amino acids. Per germline, CDR1 SGHVS and CDR2 FQNEAQ.

J is TRBJ2-1 and V is TRBV5-6; 8 bases fit TRBD2. Looked up from germline, CDR1 is SGHDT and CDR2 is YYEEEE. The CDR3 length is 15 residues. With 5 bases clipped from V and 3 bases from J, the junction kept 7 bases outside the gene matches. CDR3 residues: CASRHGRDYYNEQFF. In nucleotides, the CDR3 is TGTGCCAGCAGACACGGGAGGGACTACTACAATGAGCAGTTCTTC.

The chain joins TRBV2 to TRBJ1-1; TRBD1 agrees at 11 bases. Looked up from germline, CDR1 is SNHLY and CDR2 is FYNNEI. Germline trimming cut 5 bases from V and 2 bases from J; bases unmatched to any gene: 1. The CDR3 loop spans 14 amino acids. The CDR3 is CASSRTGGNTEAFF. The CDR3 DNA sequence: TGTGCCAGCAGTCGGACAGGGGGCAACACTGAAGCTTTCTTT.

In this sample, this clonotype turned up once. The chain carries TRBV4-1 and TRBJ2-5; unclear D gene. V shed 4 bases and J shed 5 bases, with 20 bases lying between them. Germline V gene sequence: CDR1 MGHRA, CDR2 YSYEKL. The CDR3 loop spans 16 amino acids. Written as DNA, the CDR3 is TGCGCCAGCAGCCGCAAAGCCGGACCCGACGCGGAGACCCAGTACTTC. It specifies CASSRKAGPDAETQYF.

In DNA, the CDR3 is TGCGCCAGCAGCCAAGATACGGAGGGCGGACCCTACGAGCAGTACTTC. The encoded protein is CASSQDTEGGPYEQYF. This chain uses TRBV4-1 with TRBJ2-7, with D possibly TRBD2 on 6 matching bases. Per germline, CDR1 MGHRA and CDR2 YSYEKL. Trimming cost V 0 bases and J 2 bases, with 14 bases left between them. The length of the CDR3 is 16 residues.

This clonotype was counted only a few times. The J gene is TRBJ1-4, the V gene TRBV5-6; D uncertain. Germline CDR1 reads SGHDT; CDR2 reads YYEEEE. This CDR3 comprises 12 residues. V lost 0 bases, J lost 14 bases, and 11 bases lay in between. This CDR3 reads CASSLAFGGLFF. As DNA, the CDR3 is TGTGCCAGCAGCTTGGCCTTCGGAGGGCTGTTTTTT.

V and J are TRBV27 and TRBJ2-3; no clear D. The CDR3 has 15 amino acids. Germline V CDR1 and CDR2: MNHEY, SMNVEV (reference sequence). V shed 8 bases and J shed 7 bases, with 22 bases lying between them. The CDR3 loop reads CASVSTPLWLNTQYF. CDR3 nucleotide sequence: TGTGCCAGCGTTTCTACCCCCCTGTGGCTGAATACGCAGTATTTT.

This chain uses TRBV18 with TRBJ2-7, with TRBD2 matching over 8 bases. The CDR3 consists of 15 residues. V lost 0 bases and J lost 3; bases outside the gene matches: 4. The germline CDR1 and CDR2 sequences are KGHSH and LQKENI. CDR3 protein: CASSPPNSGVYEQYF. DNA of the CDR3: TGTGCCAGCTCACCACCGAATAGCGGGGTCTACGAGCAGTACTTC.

V is TRBV19 and J is TRBJ2-7; 11 bases are a match to TRBD2. The germline CDR1 and CDR2 sequences are LNHDA and SQIVND (reference sequence). J gave up 2 bases and V 5 bases, and 5 bases lay outside the gene matches. CDR3 length: 15 residues. The CDR3 DNA reads as TGTGCCAGTAGTTTATCGACTAGCGGGGCCTACGAGCAGTACTTC. Protein product: CASSLSTSGAYEQYF.

The chain employs TRBV6-1 and TRBJ2-7; D remains ambiguous. Germline values: CDR1 MNHNS, CDR2 SASEGT. The germline V and J ends were trimmed by 2 bases and 3 bases, with 11 bases remaining between them. The CDR3 loop spans 14 amino acids. The CDR3, as DNA: TGTGCCAGCAGTGAAATGGGCGGTTACTACGAGCAGTACTTC. It is translated as CASSEMGGYYEQYF.